Shown below are 31 T cell receptor beta chains from a single sample sequenced in a study of sequential checkpoint blockade in melanoma. Treatment reported: randomized to nivolumab then ipilimumab (arm A) or the reverse (arm B). The method was immunoSEQ multiplex PCR; TCRdb's version includes in-frame clones alone and lacks a portion of them. The top ten hold 6% to 9% of the sample, which has 3,000 to 4,000 clones, around 21% seen once. Sequencing was performed on tumor tissue (inferred from file names), taken from a patient given nivolumab and ipilimumab in sequence. Source of these receptors: a human donor with melanoma.

In this sample, this clone turned up a few times. The CDR3 nucleotides are TGTGCCAGCAGTTATGAGGGCCGGTTGAACTATGGCTACACCTTC. Its protein is CASSYEGRLNYGYTF. V and J are TRBV6-8 and TRBJ1-2; D gene unclear. CDR1 MNHGY and CDR2 SAAAGT come from the germline V gene. This CDR3 is 15 amino acids long. Deletions cut 3 bases from V and 2 bases from J, with 13 bases between.

The sample holds a few counts of this clone. V is TRBV14 and J is TRBJ1-2; D might be TRBD1 (6 bases). Germline values: CDR1 SGHDN, CDR2 FVKESK. Deletions cut 4 bases from V and 5 bases from J, with 14 bases between. This CDR3 spans 14 amino acids. CDR3 sequence: CASSRGGGRYGYTF. In nucleotides, the CDR3 is TGTGCCAGCAGCCGCGGCGGGGGGCGGTATGGCTACACCTTC.

The gene calls are TRBV18 and TRBJ2-3, with 8 bases that match TRBD1. The CDR3 extends over 14 amino acids. Germline V gives CDR1 KGHSH, CDR2 LQKENI. V gave up 6 bases and J gave up 2 bases; unmatched junction bases: 4. CDR3: CASSRTGSTDTQYF. CDR3 nucleotides: TGTGCCAGCTCGCGGACAGGGTCCACAGATACGCAGTATTTT.

By sample share, this clone is medium-sized. This chain uses TRBV11-3 with TRBJ2-1, with D perhaps TRBD2 (5 bases). Between the trimmed V and J ends, which lost 1 base and 9 bases, there was a span of 13 bases. CDR1 and CDR2 (germline): SGHNT, YENEEA. The CDR3 loop spans 14 amino acids. CDR3 in amino acids: CASSLVGGPSEQFF. The CDR3 DNA follows: TGTGCCAGCAGCTTAGTAGGAGGCCCCAGTGAGCAGTTCTTC.

CDR3 region: CASRQGFYGYTF. CDR3 bases: TGTGCCAGCAGACAGGGGTTCTATGGCTACACCTTC. The chain carries TRBV6-8 and TRBJ1-2, with TRBD1 matching 7 bases. V shed 6 bases, J shed 4 bases, and the junction held 2 bases outside the gene matches. CDR1 and CDR2 from the germline V gene are MNHGY and SAAAGT. CDR3 length equals 12 residues.

V is TRBV19 and J is TRBJ2-5; 8 positions match TRBD1. The CDR3 totals 13 residues. Trimming removed 8 bases from V and 7 bases from J; junction bases left unmatched: 9. The germline V gene encodes CDR1 LNHDA and CDR2 SQIVND (reference sequence). The CDR3, as DNA: TGTGCCAGTGGGCAGGGGGCGAGTGGGACCCAGTACTTC. It encodes CASGQGASGTQYF.

By its share, this clone is medium-sized. The chain employs TRBV11-3 and TRBJ2-2; possibly TRBD1 for D (6 bases). Trimming removed 2 bases at V and 1 base at J, with 8 bases between. This CDR3 region has 15 residues. Germline values: CDR1 SGHNT, CDR2 YENEEA. The CDR3 reads CASSLIQGNTGELFF. CDR3 in DNA: TGTGCCAGCAGCTTAATACAGGGGAACACCGGGGAGCTGTTTTTT.

The chain links TRBV10-2 to TRBJ2-1, with D possibly being TRBD2 (5 bases). Trimming shortened V by 6 bases and J by 2 bases, and 11 bases separated the two germline ends. Germline V CDR1 and CDR2: WSHSY, SAAADI. This CDR3 has 14 amino acids. The CDR3 DNA is TGCGCCAGCAGCGGAGCGGCAACCTACAATGAGCAGTTCTTC. Translated, it gives CASSGAATYNEQFF.

Relative to its sample, this clone is medium-sized (0.01 to 0.1%). V is TRBV11-3 and J is TRBJ2-5; D call uncertain. Germline CDR1 and CDR2: SGHNT and YENEEA. Trimming took off 5 bases at V and 1 base at J, with 11 bases between the two ends. The CDR3 runs to 14 residues. The CDR3 bases are TGTGCCAGCAGCCAAAAGACCGGCCAAGAGACCCAGTACTTC. As protein: CASSQKTGQETQYF. Drawing the rest from reference TRBV11-3 and TRBJ2-5, the complete variable domain is EAGVVQSPRYKIIEKKQPVAFWCNPISGHNTLYWYLQNLGQGPELLIRYENEEAVDDSQLPKDRFSAERLKGVDSTLKIQPAELGDSAVYLCASSQKTGQETQYFGPGTRLLVL.

This clone turned up a few times. The chain employs TRBV6-8 and TRBJ1-1, with TRBD1 as a possible D gene (5 bases). The CDR3 runs to 18 residues. The germline V gene encodes CDR1 MNHGY and CDR2 SAAAGT. Trimming pared 2 bases from V and 0 bases from J, leaving 19 bases between. DNA for the CDR3: TGTGCCAGCAGTTACCAGGGTGGGGTAAGTTCGATGAACACTGAAGCTTTCTTT. Its protein product is CASSYQGGVSSMNTEAFF.

In its sample, this clone is medium-sized (0.01 to 0.1%). Additional DNA sequences in this sample encode the identical CDR3. V and J are TRBV11-3 and TRBJ2-1, with 10 bases aligning to TRBD1. V was clipped by 4 bases and J by 6 bases; unmatched bases: 3. The CDR3 is 14 amino acids. The V gene's germline CDR1 is SGHNT and CDR2 YENEEA. CDR3 residues: CASSSRTGGNEQFF. The DNA of the CDR3 is TGTGCCAGCAGCTCCAGGACAGGGGGCAATGAGCAGTTCTTC.

This clone has more than one count but fewer than ten. The chain carries TRBV28 and TRBJ2-1; maybe TRBD1 (5 bases). Trimming shortened V by 2 bases and J by 2 bases, and 7 bases separated the two germline ends. The CDR3 is 14 residues long. Looked up from germline, CDR1 is MDHEN and CDR2 is SYDVKM. CDR3 protein: CASSLQGAYNEQFF. Here the CDR3 DNA reads TGTGCCAGCAGTTTACAGGGCGCCTACAATGAGCAGTTCTTC.

This clone has more than one count but fewer than ten. The chain carries TRBV11-3 and TRBJ2-3, with 12 bases fitting TRBD2. Trimming removed 5 bases from V and 0 bases from J; junction bases left unmatched: 6. The germline V gene encodes CDR1 SGHNT and CDR2 YENEEA. The CDR3 contains 17 residues. The CDR3 here is CASSGRLAGASTDTQYF. In nucleotides, the CDR3 is TGTGCCAGCAGCGGGAGACTAGCGGGGGCCAGCACAGATACGCAGTATTTT.

This clone has a count of ten or more. The CDR3 DNA reads as TGTGCCAGCAGCGCAGGGGGTGCAGGGCGGGAGACCCAGTACTTC. This gives the protein CASSAGGAGRETQYF. The chain uses TRBV11-3 and TRBJ2-5; 7 bases map to TRBD1. Germline CDR1 SGHNT, CDR2 YENEEA. The CDR3 covers 15 residues. The V segment lost 5 bases and the J segment 5 bases; nucleotides outside the gene matches: 11. The full variable domain, with the rest looked up from reference TRBV11-3 and TRBJ2-5, is EAGVVQSPRYKIIEKKQPVAFWCNPISGHNTLYWYLQNLGQGPELLIRYENEEAVDDSQLPKDRFSAERLKGVDSTLKIQPAELGDSAVYLCASSAGGAGRETQYFGPGTRLLVL.

By its share, this clone is medium-sized. This chain uses TRBV11-3 with TRBJ2-1, with 8 bases matching TRBD2. The V and J ends lost 7 bases and 8 bases, in that order; junction bases with no gene match: 10. Germline lookup yields CDR1 SGHNT and CDR2 YENEEA. There are 14 residues in the CDR3. CDR3 sequence reads: CASTLGGAMDEQFF. The CDR3 coding sequence is TGTGCCAGCACCCTCGGGGGGGCCATGGATGAGCAGTTCTTC.

Only a few counts were recorded for this clone. The genes are TRBV9 and TRBJ2-1; D is perhaps TRBD1 or TRBD2 (5 bases each). The CDR3 consists of 16 residues. The germline V gene has CDR1 SGDLS and CDR2 YYNGEE. V was pared by 0 bases and J by 3 bases, with 13 bases between. The CDR3 region has the DNA TGTGCCAGCAGCGTAGAGGGAGTGGGGGTCTACAATGAGCAGTTCTTC. It encodes CASSVEGVGVYNEQFF.

This clone turned up a few times. The chain joins TRBV11-3 to TRBJ2-7, with D perhaps given as TRBD1 or TRBD2 (5 bases each). This CDR3 is built from 15 residues. CDR1 and CDR2 from the germline V gene are SGHNT and YENEEA. The ends were cut back, 5 bases at V and 7 bases at J, with 21 bases in the middle. In DNA form, the CDR3 reads TGTGCCAGCAGCCCCGAGAGGGCAGGGTCGTTTGAGCAGTACTTC. Translating gives CASSPERAGSFEQYF.

This clone was recorded many times. This chain joins TRBV11-3 and TRBJ2-5; D not certain. V was pared by 4 bases and J by 8 bases, with 20 bases between. Germline CDR1 and CDR2: SGHNT and YENEEA. The CDR3 sequence is 15 residues long. CDR3 residues: CASSSGLPSFGTQYF. The CDR3, as DNA: TGTGCCAGCAGCTCTGGCCTCCCCTCTTTTGGCACCCAGTACTTC.

The V call is TRBV6-8, the J call TRBJ2-7, with 7 bases aligning to TRBD1. With 6 bases clipped from V and 6 bases from J, the junction kept 11 bases outside the gene matches. Germline assignment: CDR1 MNHGY and CDR2 SAAAGT. This CDR3 is 14 amino acids long. This CDR3 is CASSRQGEGSEQYF. CDR3 sequence (DNA): TGTGCCAGCAGCCGACAGGGAGAGGGCTCCGAGCAGTACTTC.

The V gene is TRBV5-1, the J gene TRBJ2-7; 10 nucleotides agree with TRBD2. CDR1 SGHRS and CDR2 YFSETQ come from the germline V gene. V shed 4 bases, J shed 1 base, and the junction held 5 bases outside the gene matches. The CDR3 sequence is 15 residues long. Here the CDR3 reads CASSPSGGDSYEQYF. The CDR3 DNA reads TGCGCCAGCAGCCCTAGCGGGGGCGATTCCTACGAGCAGTACTTC.

This clone has more than one count but fewer than ten. The chain combines TRBV6-8 with TRBJ2-3; D possibly corresponds to TRBD1 (6 bases). Trimming stripped 0 bases from V and 3 bases from J, with 13 bases between. The CDR3 is made up of 16 amino acids. Germline CDR1 and CDR2: MNHGY and SAAAGT. Here the CDR3 reads CASSYSYRELTDTQYF. As DNA, the CDR3 is TGTGCCAGCAGTTACTCTTACAGGGAACTAACAGATACGCAGTATTTT.

The sample holds a few counts of this clone. V gene TRBV6-1 combines with J gene TRBJ2-6; tentatively, D is TRBD1 or TRBD2 (5 bases each). Germline CDR1 reads MNHNS; CDR2 reads SASEGT. V shed 0 bases and J shed 2 bases, with 11 bases lying between them. This CDR3 has 17 residues. The CDR3 protein is CASSEAPGRPGANVLTF. CDR3 bases: TGTGCCAGCAGTGAAGCACCGGGACGGCCTGGGGCCAACGTCCTGACTTTC.

This clone is large within its sample. The rearrangement joins TRBV12-5 to TRBJ1-1; 8 bases are shared with TRBD1. V lost 6 bases and J lost 7; bases outside the gene matches: 7. Germline lookup yields CDR1 LGHNT and CDR2 FRNRAP. CDR3 length equals 13 residues. The chain's CDR3 is CASGQTGAGEAFF. Here the CDR3 DNA reads TGTGCTAGTGGACAGACAGGGGCTGGTGAAGCTTTCTTT.

This rearrangement joins TRBV18 to TRBJ1-1, with D perhaps matching TRBD1 (5 bases). Trimming took off 3 bases at V and 5 bases at J, with 13 bases between the two ends. Germline CDR1 and CDR2: KGHSH and LQKENI. CDR3 length: 14 amino acids. Written as DNA, the CDR3 is TGTGCCAGCTCACCGGGGGACGGCTGGACTGAAGCTTTCTTT. Protein sequence: CASSPGDGWTEAFF.

This clone is labeled as medium-sized. The rearrangement uses TRBV6-8 and TRBJ2-3, with 15 nucleotides matching TRBD2. The CDR3 runs 14 residues. J lost 4 bases, V lost 8 bases, and 1 base had no gene match. Germline V gene sequence: CDR1 MNHGY, CDR2 SAAAGT. The CDR3 here is CASGTSGGPDTQYF. DNA of the CDR3: TGTGCCAGCGGGACTAGCGGGGGGCCAGATACGCAGTATTTT.

The CDR3, as DNA: TGCAGCGTTCCCCCTGAACACGGCAGCTACACCTTC. This encodes CSVPPEHGSYTF. The gene calls are TRBV29-1 and TRBJ1-2; D remains unclear. Germline CDR1 and CDR2: SQVTM and ANQGSEA. The CDR3 contains 12 residues. With 5 bases removed from V and 9 bases from J, the gap between germline ends came to 16 bases.

The table lists this clone with a few counts. The chain couples TRBV6-8 to TRBJ1-4, with a weak D call TRBD1 (5 bases). Trimming cost V 0 bases and J 4 bases, with 12 bases left between them. Germline loops: CDR1 MNHGY, CDR2 SAAAGT. The CDR3 is 16 amino acids. The CDR3 DNA reads TGTGCCAGCAGTTACTCGGGTGGGACGGGTAATGAAAAACTGTTTTTT. It codes for CASSYSGGTGNEKLFF.

This clone appeared many times. The CDR3 sequence is CASSWGSGANTGELFF. The CDR3 region has the DNA TGTGCCAGCAGCTGGGGGTCAGGCGCGAACACCGGGGAGCTGTTTTTT. The rearrangement uses TRBV11-3 and TRBJ2-2, with D perhaps given as TRBD1 or TRBD2 (5 bases each). This CDR3 is 16 amino acids long. CDR1 and CDR2 (germline): SGHNT, YENEEA. V was pared by 4 bases and J by 0 bases, with 12 bases between.

This chain joins TRBV6-8 and TRBJ1-2; D remains unclear. The V end was cut by 5 bases, the J end by 7 bases, with 11 bases between. CDR3 length: 12 amino acids. Germline V gene lookup returns CDR1 MNHGY and CDR2 SAAAGT. The CDR3: CASSTGPLGYTF. DNA for the CDR3: TGTGCCAGCAGTACCGGACCCCTTGGCTACACCTTC.

The chain combines TRBV6-8 with TRBJ1-6, with D possibly TRBD1 on 6 matching bases. Germline V gene data show CDR1 as MNHGY and CDR2 as SAAAGT. This CDR3 spans 14 amino acids. Trimming stripped 6 bases from V and 7 bases from J, with 13 bases between. CDR3 DNA: TGTGCCAGCAGCTACAGGGTTTCCAATTCACCCCTCCACTTT. Protein: CASSYRVSNSPLHF.

The table lists this clone with a few counts. In DNA form, the CDR3 reads TGTGCCTGGAGTGTAGGCGGAGTGGCTTTCTTT. Translating it yields CAWSVGGVAFF. V usage is TRBV30 and J usage is TRBJ1-1, with no clear D. The CDR3 contains 11 residues. Germline V gives CDR1 GTSNPN, CDR2 SVGIG (reference sequence). V was trimmed by 0 bases and J by 11 bases, leaving 10 bases between them.